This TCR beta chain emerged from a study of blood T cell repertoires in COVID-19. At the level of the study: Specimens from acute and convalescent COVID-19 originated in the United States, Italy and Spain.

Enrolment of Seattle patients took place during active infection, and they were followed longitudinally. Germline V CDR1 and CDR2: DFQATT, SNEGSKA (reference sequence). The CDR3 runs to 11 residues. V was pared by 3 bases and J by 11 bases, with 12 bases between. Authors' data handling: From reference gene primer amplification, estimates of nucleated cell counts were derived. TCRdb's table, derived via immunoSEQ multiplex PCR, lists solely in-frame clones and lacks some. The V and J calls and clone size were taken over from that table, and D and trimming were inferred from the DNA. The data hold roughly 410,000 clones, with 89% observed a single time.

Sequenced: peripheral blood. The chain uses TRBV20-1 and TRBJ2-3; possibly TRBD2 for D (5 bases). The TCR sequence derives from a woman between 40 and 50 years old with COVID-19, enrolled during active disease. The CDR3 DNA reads TGCAGTGCTAGTGAGGACTTCAGGCAGTATTTT. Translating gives CSASEDFRQYF.